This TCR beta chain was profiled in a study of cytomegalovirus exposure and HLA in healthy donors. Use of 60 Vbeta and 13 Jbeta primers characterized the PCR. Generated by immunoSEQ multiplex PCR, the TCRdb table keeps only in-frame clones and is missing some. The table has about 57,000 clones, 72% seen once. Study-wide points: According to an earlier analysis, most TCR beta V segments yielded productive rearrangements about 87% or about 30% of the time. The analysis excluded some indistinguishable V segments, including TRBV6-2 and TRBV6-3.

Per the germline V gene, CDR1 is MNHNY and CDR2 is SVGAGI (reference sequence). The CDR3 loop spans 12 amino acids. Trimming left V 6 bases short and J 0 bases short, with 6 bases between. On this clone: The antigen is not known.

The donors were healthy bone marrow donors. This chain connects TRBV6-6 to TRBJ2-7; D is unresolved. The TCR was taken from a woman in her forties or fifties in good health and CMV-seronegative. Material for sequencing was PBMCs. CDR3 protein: CASSPTSYEQYF. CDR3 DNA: TGTGCCAGCAGCCCTACCTCCTACGAGCAGTACTTC.